The rows below give T cell receptor beta chains drawn from one sample of a study of shared clonotypes between healthy human individuals. The repertoire was sequenced with immunoSEQ multiplex PCR; TCRdb's copy has only in-frame clones and lacks some. The sample has about 1.1 million clones, roughly 80% seen once. Sequencing used memory CD4+ T cells from PBMCs. All receptors derive from a man aged 18 to 30 in good health. Some clones in this sample may be carry-over from other donors' samples. The CDR3 runs from the conserved cysteine through the conserved F or W. The D gene is left open where the match is weak. The size of a clone is reported for some rows only, either as once, few or many, or as a class for expanded clones.

V,D,J,size,DNA,CDR3
TRBV7-2,.,TRBJ2-1,.,TGTGCCAGCAGTCCCAGTTACAATGAGCAGTTCTTC,CASSPSYNEQFF
TRBV11-2,TRBD2,TRBJ2-4,.,TGTGCCAGCAGCCCTCCTGGCGGGAGCCACATTCAGTACTTC,CASSPPGGSHIQYF
TRBV2,.,TRBJ1-3,.,TGTGCCAGCAGTGAAAGCCGGGGAACTGGAAACACCATATATTTT,CASSESRGTGNTIYF
TRBV5-4,TRBD2,TRBJ2-7,once,TGTGCCAGCAGCCCCCGGGCCGGCGGGAGGCTCGACGAGCAGTACTTC,CASSPRAGGRLDEQYF
TRBV7-9,TRBD2,TRBJ2-7,.,TGTGCCAGCAGCCTGGGACTAGCGGGAGTATACCACGAGCAGTACTTC,CASSLGLAGVYHEQYF
TRBV5-1,.,TRBJ2-4,once,TGCGCCAGCAGACCACAGGGCAGCAAAAACATTCAGTACTTC,CASRPQGSKNIQYF
TRBV20-1,.,TRBJ2-1,.,TGCAGCCTTGGGCGTTACAATGAGCAGTTCTTC,CSLGRYNEQFF
TRBV10-3,.,TRBJ2-2,.,TGTGCCGTGGCTCCCAGGTTGGACACCGGGGAGCTGTTTTTT,CAVAPRLDTGELFF
TRBV5-1,.,TRBJ2-2,.,TGCGCCAGCAGCTTGGACCCAGGGTCCGGGGAGCTGTTTTTT,CASSLDPGSGELFF
TRBV7-2,.,TRBJ2-3,.,TGTGCCAGCAGCCGGAGCGGGTACACAGATACGCAGTATTTT,CASSRSGYTDTQYF
TRBV6-5,.,TRBJ2-1,once,TGTGCCAGCAACAACCCGGGGGTTCTTCCGTTCTTC,CASNNPGVLPFF
TRBV7-9,.,TRBJ1-2,.,TGTGCCAGCAGCTTTGGCAGTAGCTATGGCTACACCTTC,CASSFGSSYGYTF
TRBV28,TRBD1,TRBJ1-3,.,TGTGCCAGCAGTTTAGACAGGGTCAGCACCATATATTTT,CASSLDRVSTIYF
TRBV29-1,.,TRBJ1-4,.,TGCAGCGTTCAGAAAACACGGGGAGGAAAACTGTTTTTT,CSVQKTRGGKLFF
TRBV30,.,TRBJ1-1,.,TGTGCCTGGAGTGCCCGGGGATGGTCCACTGAAGCTTTCTTT,CAWSARGWSTEAFF
TRBV11-1,TRBD1,TRBJ1-1,few,TGTGCCAGCAGCTCGCGACAGGGGAGCACTGAAGCTTTCTTT,CASSSRQGSTEAFF
TRBV2,.,TRBJ2-2,.,TGTGCCAGCAGGGGTAACACCGGGGAGCTGTTTTTT,CASRGNTGELFF
TRBV18,TRBD1,TRBJ1-1,.,TGTGCCAGCTCACGGGACAGAGATGAAGCTTTCTTT,CASSRDRDEAFF
TRBV21-1,.,TRBJ2-7,.,TGTGCCAGCAGCAAAGGTACTTCTCTCGAGCAGTACTTC,CASSKGTSLEQYF
TRBV5-4,.,TRBJ2-1,.,TGTGCCAGCAGCTTTGAACTAAATGAGCAGTTCTTC,CASSFELNEQFF
TRBV11-2,.,TRBJ2-7,.,TGTGCCAGCAGCCACAGGGACTTCTCCTACGAGCAGTACTTC,CASSHRDFSYEQYF
TRBV5-4,.,TRBJ2-1,.,TGTGCCAGCAGCTTGAGGGCGGGACGGAGTACCGAGCAGTTCTTC,CASSLRAGRSTEQFF
TRBV18,TRBD1,TRBJ1-2,once,TGTGCCAGCTCACCTAACGCCCCCGGGACAGATTCTTTTGGCTACACCTTC,CASSPNAPGTDSFGYTF
TRBV20-1,.,TRBJ2-7,.,TGCAGTGCCCGATTTTTTCCCGAGCAGTACTTC,CSARFFPEQYF
TRBV4-3,TRBD2,TRBJ2-7,few,TGCGCCAGCAGCCAAGGGGCGGGAGGCCAACATTACTTCTACGAGCAGTACTTC,CASSQGAGGQHYFYEQYF
TRBV7-2,TRBD1,TRBJ2-3,.,TGTGCCAGCAGCGGCCACGGGACAGGGAGTGATACGCAGTATTTT,CASSGHGTGSDTQYF
TRBV19,.,TRBJ1-1,once,TGTGCCAGTAGTCCGTGGACAGCGATGAACACTGAAGCTTTCTTT,CASSPWTAMNTEAFF
TRBV7-8,TRBD1,TRBJ2-7,.,TGTGCCAGCACCAGGGGGTCAGCCTACGAGCAGTACTTC,CASTRGSAYEQYF
TRBV7-2,.,TRBJ2-1,.,TGTGCCAGCAGCTTAGGCGGGGGACAAGTCTACAATGAGCAGTTCTTC,CASSLGGGQVYNEQFF
TRBV18,.,TRBJ1-4,.,TGTGCCAGCTCACGATCGACGGGGGAAAAACTGTTTTTT,CASSRSTGEKLFF
TRBV18,TRBD1,TRBJ2-7,.,TGTGCCAGCTCAGCTGACAGGGGGCCCTACGAGCAGTACTTC,CASSADRGPYEQYF
TRBV6-1,TRBD1,TRBJ1-4,.,TGTGCCAGCATCCATACCGGGACAGACTTAAAACTGTTTTTT,CASIHTGTDLKLFF
TRBV28,TRBD1,TRBJ1-4,.,TGTGCCAGCAGTCTACGGACAGGAGCCTATGAAAAACTGTTTTTT,CASSLRTGAYEKLFF
TRBV28,TRBD2,TRBJ2-3,.,TGTGCCAGCAGTCCGAGCGGGAGGGCCGGAGATACGCAGTATTTT,CASSPSGRAGDTQYF
TRBV29-1,.,TRBJ2-1,.,TGCAGCGCTTATACAGGGTACAATGAGCAGTTCTTC,CSAYTGYNEQFF
TRBV9,TRBD2,TRBJ2-1,once,TGTGCCAGCAGCGTAGCGGCGGGACTAGCGGGAGGACGGCGGAATGAGCAGTTCTTC,CASSVAAGLAGGRRNEQFF
TRBV4-2,.,TRBJ1-1,.,TGTGCCAGCAGCCAAGACCCGGGCGGGCTGAACACTGAAGCTTTCTTT,CASSQDPGGLNTEAFF
TRBV6-1,.,TRBJ2-5,.,TGTGCCAGCAGCCCGACTAGGTGGGAGACCCAGTACTTC,CASSPTRWETQYF
TRBV19,.,TRBJ2-7,few,.,CASSSGGSSTSAYF
TRBV7-9,TRBD1,TRBJ1-1,.,TGTGCCAGCAGCGGTCGGACAGGGACGGGGGCTGAAGCTTTCTTT,CASSGRTGTGAEAFF
TRBV6-5,.,TRBJ1-1,.,TGTGCCAGCGGGCTACCATGGGGCACTGAAGCTTTCTTT,CASGLPWGTEAFF
TRBV28,.,TRBJ2-1,once,TGTGCCAGCAGTTCAGGATCCAGACTAGATTACAATGAGCAGTTCTTC,CASSSGSRLDYNEQFF
TRBV4-2,.,TRBJ2-3,once,TGTGCCAGCAGCCAAGGGGCGGGTCCGTATACGCAGTATTTT,CASSQGAGPYTQYF
TRBV9,TRBD1,TRBJ2-1,.,TGTGCCAGCAGCGCCAGGACAGGGGGCTACAATGAGCAGTTCTTC,CASSARTGGYNEQFF
TRBV6-1,.,TRBJ1-6,.,TGTGCCAGCAGTGAACGTTCGGCAGGTGTGAATTCACCCCTCCACTTT,CASSERSAGVNSPLHF
TRBV7-2,TRBD2,TRBJ2-1,.,TGTGCCAGCAGCTCTAGCGGAACCTACAATGAGCAGTTCTTC,CASSSSGTYNEQFF
TRBV2,TRBD1,TRBJ2-1,.,TGTGCCAGCAGCCTAGGGGGGACAGGGAACAATGAGCAGTTCTTC,CASSLGGTGNNEQFF
TRBV18,.,TRBJ1-1,.,TGTGCCAGCTCACCACAGGTTGAAGCTTTCTTT,CASSPQVEAFF
TRBV5-6,.,TRBJ1-5,.,TGTGCCAGCAGCTTTTTAGGGCTCAATCAGCCCCAGCATTTT,CASSFLGLNQPQHF
TRBV7-6,.,TRBJ1-3,.,TGTGCCAGCAGCACCCCGACCTACTCCTCTGGAAACACCATATATTTT,CASSTPTYSSGNTIYF
TRBV7-9,.,TRBJ2-3,.,TGTGCCAGCAGCCCATCCGCGGGGCCTCCAGATACGCAGTATTTT,CASSPSAGPPDTQYF
TRBV28,.,TRBJ1-2,.,TGTGCCAGCAGTTTAGGTCATCGCGCCCCCCGGGGCTACACCTTC,CASSLGHRAPRGYTF
TRBV13,.,TRBJ2-7,.,TGTGCCAGCAGCTTACGTCCGGCGGGACCCTTCCGTTGGGACGAGCAGTACTTC,CASSLRPAGPFRWDEQYF
TRBV2,TRBD2,TRBJ2-1,.,TGTGCCAGCGACCCGGGACTACTAAATGAGCAGTTCTTC,CASDPGLLNEQFF
TRBV30,TRBD2,TRBJ2-3,.,TGTGCCTGGAAGCTCGGCGGGAGGAACACAGATACGCAGTATTTT,CAWKLGGRNTDTQYF
TRBV7-9,.,TRBJ2-2,.,TGTGCCAGCAGCTTAGCGTTCGCGAACACCGGGGAGCTGTTTTTT,CASSLAFANTGELFF
TRBV14,.,TRBJ1-4,once,TGTGCCAGCAGCTCCCGGGGGACTAATGAAAAACTGTTTTTT,CASSSRGTNEKLFF